This TCR beta chain stems from a study of CD8+ T cells in alopecia areata listed by TCRdb under 2018. Background for the entire study: Treated patients were enrolled in an open-label pilot trial of oral tofacitinib, 5 to 10 mg twice daily, for moderate-to-severe alopecia areata. Scalp clonality was compared among normal scalp (n=4), patchy alopecia areata scalp (n=8), and alopecia totalis/universalis scalp (n=8). immunoSEQ multiplex PCR using 35 Vbeta forward primers and 13 Jbeta reverse primers was used to amplify TCRbeta CDR3 regions. Tofacitinib was given for 6 to 18 months, followed by 6 months of follow-up off drug to assess delayed response and recurrence. In both human patients and the C3H/HeJ mouse model, the study applied high-throughput TCRbeta sequencing to look at T cell clonal expansion in alopecia areata. RNA came from the PAXgene miRNA kit for fixed scalp, the miRNeasy kit for PBMCs, and the RNeasy kit for mouse skin. Scalp tissue and sorted CD4+ and CD8+ peripheral blood T cells from patchy and totalis/universalis alopecia areata patients and from healthy controls were covered by human TCRbeta sequencing. Patients on tofacitinib were biopsied at baseline and after 4 and 24 weeks of treatment, and several of the patients also had a later scalp biopsy. What the study reported, not specific to this receptor: Shared TCR sequences between patients were less evident than in mice, which may be partly attributable to HLA diversity in the patient population. Compared with normal scalp, lesional scalp had higher clonality and more expanded CD8+ clones, particularly in alopecia totalis/universalis, a pattern that suggests antigenic drive. Unlike mouse skin, which is dominated by gammadelta T cells, normal human skin has resident alphabeta T cells that are also sequenced, and this complicates analysis of the scalp TCR repertoire.

Lesional scalp punch biopsies and peripheral blood were obtained from alopecia areata patients. PBMCs were isolated by density centrifugation and stained for CD3, CD4 and CD8, and CD4+ and CD8+ T cells were sorted on a FACSAria. The library relied on the immunoSEQ multiplex PCR assay. To provide template for TCR sequencing, every sample had RNA extracted and reverse transcribed into cDNA. First-strand cDNA was synthesized using SuperScript III with a 2:1 mix of oligo-dT and random hexamers. A synthetic immune receptor repertoire was used to gauge amplification bias, and whatever bias remained was removed computationally. The study's own analysis went as follows. Raw reads were preprocessed for error removal, and CDR3 was defined according to IMGT conventions as running from the conserved cysteine to phenylalanine. To get clonality, Shannon entropy was normalized by log2 of the number of productive unique TCRs and the result was subtracted from 1. CD4 or CD8 identity of scalp clones was inferred by cross-referencing scalp TCRbeta sequences with sorted blood CD4 and CD8 repertoires. Held by TCRdb, this immuneACCESS table contains in-frame sequences only and omits some clones. Under half of the omission traces to an unresolved V gene where checked; the cause of the rest is unknown. The V and J calls and clone size were taken over from that table, and D and trimming were inferred from the DNA. The sample profile shows more than 75,000 clones; roughly two fifths of them were found once. The ten biggest clones cover approximately 1.2% of the sample.

CDR1 and CDR2, per the germline V gene (reference sequence), are LNHNV and YYDKDF. The junction shows trimming of 1 base on V and 6 bases on J, plus 13 bases between the germline ends. Inclusive of the bounding cysteine and phenylalanine, the CDR3 is 14 residues long. Only CDR3 DNA is held: 42 bases, read in frame from base 1. Points on this clone: Its antigen is not yet known. Base qualities are not at hand, and no much larger clone is one base apart.

Recombination joined TRBV15 with TRBJ2-7; D gene: possibly TRBD2, on 5 matching bases. The receptor was derived from a human donor with alopecia areata. Specimen: CD4+ T cells sorted from blood. The DNA sequence is as follows: TGTGCCACCAGCAGAGTCCGTGAGGGCGGCGAGCAGTACTTC. It encodes CATSRVREGGEQYF.